The 18 T cell receptor beta chains reported below all come from one sample, sequenced in a study of vaccination and CD4 T cells after COVID-19. An Oncomine TCR Beta short-read assay was used to sequence the DNA from cultured CD4+ T cells. MiXCR, applied by TCRdb to the PCR reads, yields one record per CDR3 protein. The sample holds 15,000 to 25,000 distinct CDR3 sequences, less than 50% seen once. Treatment denoted: roughly 10-day PBMC culture with coronavirus spike peptide pools or control peptides (ViraFEST assay). Their specific antigens are unknown. The sequenced sample was cultured CD4+ T cells from blood. The source is a human donor with COVID-19.

This clonotype was observed a handful of times. The rearrangement uses TRBV2 and TRBJ2-2; maybe TRBD2 (6 bases). This CDR3 is 12 amino acids long. In germline, CDR1 is SNHLY, CDR2 FYNNEI. With 8 bases removed from V and 8 bases from J, the gap between germline ends came to 12 bases. The CDR3, as DNA: TGTGCCAGCCGCGGGGAAGGAGGGGAGCTGTTTTTT. Protein sequence: CASRGEGGELFF. The full variable domain, completed using reference TRBV2 and TRBJ2-2, is EPEVTQTPSHQVTQMGQEVILRCVPISNHLYFYWYRQILGQKVEFLVSFYNNEISEKSEIFDDQFSVERPDGSNFTLKIRSTKLEDSAMYFCASRGEGGELFFGEGSRLTVL.

This clonotype was counted only a few times. The chain uses TRBV19 and TRBJ1-5; weak D call: TRBD1 (6 bases). The CDR3 runs to 16 residues. In germline, CDR1 is LNHDA, CDR2 SQIVND (reference sequence). V was shortened by 7 bases and J by 2 bases, with 18 bases between the two germline ends. This CDR3 is CASTNPGAVGNQPQHF. Here the CDR3 DNA reads TGTGCCAGTACCAACCCGGGGGCAGTCGGCAATCAGCCCCAGCATTTT.

This rearrangement joins TRBV19 to TRBJ1-5; D perhaps matches TRBD1 (5 bases). The germline V gene encodes CDR1 LNHDA and CDR2 SQIVND (reference sequence). The length of the CDR3 is 18 residues. The V gene lost 7 bases and the J gene lost 0 bases, with 22 bases spanning the gap. CDR3 protein: CASTRGGWEIYSNQPQHF. CDR3 DNA sequence: TGTGCCAGTACCCGGGGGGGATGGGAGATCTATAGCAATCAGCCCCAGCATTTT.

By share of the sample, this clonotype is large. The chain uses TRBV12-3 or TRBV12-4 and TRBJ1-2; D uncertain. Trimming removed 1 base at V and 8 bases at J, with 8 bases between. The length of the CDR3 is 12 residues. CDR3 nucleotide sequence: TGTGCCAGCAGTTTAGGGGTACCAGGCTACACCTTC. Translated, it gives CASSLGVPGYTF.

V gene TRBV20-1 combines with J gene TRBJ1-2, with 10 bases identical to TRBD1. The germline gives CDR1 DFQATT, CDR2 SNEGSKA (reference sequence). This CDR3 spans 15 amino acids. The junction had 5 bases not matched to a gene; V was cut back by 4 bases and J by 0 bases. Here the CDR3 DNA reads TGCAGTGCTACAGGACAGGGGGGAGCTAACTATGGCTACACCTTC. Its protein is CSATGQGGANYGYTF.

The V and J genes are TRBV19 and TRBJ2-1; either TRBD1 or TRBD2 may supply D (6 bases each). Between the trimmed V and J ends, which lost 3 bases and 9 bases, there was a span of 24 bases. This CDR3 region has 17 residues. CDR1 LNHDA and CDR2 SQIVND come from the germline V gene (reference sequence). Here the CDR3 DNA reads TGTGCCAGTAGTATGACCTCTGGGGGGCGAATTTTTCTTGAGCAGTTCTTC. Amino acid sequence: CASSMTSGGRIFLEQFF.

The V and J genes are TRBV7-9 and TRBJ1-5; the D gene is possibly TRBD1 (6 bases). Germline-derived CDR1 and CDR2 are SEHNR and FQNEAQ (reference sequence). V lost 5 bases and J 2 bases, leaving 19 bases between the germline ends. CDR3 size: 17 residues. As DNA, the CDR3 is TGTGCCAGCAGCAGATCATCGGACAGCGGGGGCAATCAGCCCCAGCATTTT. Translated, it gives CASSRSSDSGGNQPQHF.

This clonotype turned up a few times. The rearrangement uses TRBV6-2 or TRBV6-3 and TRBJ2-3; 10 positions agree with TRBD2. The CDR3 consists of 17 residues. The trim removed 0 bases at V and 5 bases at J, leaving 8 bases unmatched. Germline values: CDR1 MNHEY, CDR2 SVGEGT. Here the CDR3 reads CASSYSVGLANLDTQYF. CDR3 nucleotide sequence: TGTGCCAGCAGTTACTCGGTGGGACTAGCGAATTTAGATACGCAGTATTTT.

The chain is built from TRBV7-9 and TRBJ1-2, with no clear D. The V end lost 1 base, the J end lost 4 bases, and 7 bases lay between the germline ends. This CDR3 spans 13 amino acids. Germline V CDR1 and CDR2: SEHNR, FQNEAQ (reference sequence). In DNA, the CDR3 is TGTGCCAGCAGCTTAGAGGCCAGCTATGGCTACACCTTC. Protein sequence: CASSLEASYGYTF. Variable domain in full (rest from reference TRBV7-9 and TRBJ1-2): DTGVSQNPRHKITKRGQNVTFRCDPISEHNRLYWYRQTLGQGPEFLTYFQNEAQLEKSRLLSDRFSAERPKGSFSTLEIQRTEQGDSAMYLCASSLEASYGYTFGSGTRLTVV.

In this sample, this clonotype turned up a few times. This chain joins TRBV11-3 and TRBJ1-2; maybe TRBD1 (6 bases). The V end was cut by 5 bases, the J end by 6 bases, with 13 bases between. The CDR3 length is 13 residues. CDR1 SGHNT and CDR2 YENEEA come from the germline V gene. The CDR3 loop is CASSLRTADGYTF. The CDR3 DNA is TGTGCCAGCAGCCTCAGGACAGCTGATGGCTACACCTTC.

This clonotype was seen just once. The chain carries TRBV7-2 and TRBJ2-5; D remains unclear. The CDR3 loop spans 14 amino acids. Germline V gene data show CDR1 as SGHTA and CDR2 as FQGNSA. Trimming removed 0 bases at V and 4 bases at J, with 9 bases between. CDR3 DNA sequence: TGTGCCAGCAGCTTAGCGCCAGGCGTAGAGACCCAGTACTTC. It yields the protein CASSLAPGVETQYF. Complete variable domain (other parts from reference TRBV7-2 and TRBJ2-5): GAGVSQSPSNKVTEKGKDVELRCDPISGHTALYWYRQSLGQGLEFLIYFQGNSAPDKSGLPSDRFSAERTGGSVSTLTIQRTQQEDSAVYLCASSLAPGVETQYFGPGTRLLVL.

This clonotype was counted between two and nine times. The CDR3: CAIRSTSGGQETQYF. CDR3 bases: TGTGCCATCAGATCTACTAGCGGGGGCCAAGAGACCCAGTACTTC. The chain employs TRBV10-3 and TRBJ2-5; 11 nucleotides match TRBD2. Germline-derived CDR1 and CDR2 are ENHRY and SYGVKD. The CDR3 extends over 15 amino acids. J was trimmed by 1 base and V by 6 bases; bases with no gene match: 4.

J is TRBJ1-5 and V is TRBV30; 7 bases fit TRBD1. This CDR3 has 14 amino acids. Germline assignment: CDR1 GTSNPN and CDR2 SVGIG (reference sequence). V shed 7 bases, J shed 2 bases, and the junction held 8 bases outside the gene matches. The CDR3 coding sequence is TGTGCCTCCGGAGGTAGGGGGCGCAATCAGCCCCAGCATTTT. Its protein product is CASGGRGRNQPQHF.

The rearrangement links TRBV30 to TRBJ1-2; D remains unclear. In germline, CDR1 is GTSNPN, CDR2 SVGIG (reference sequence). The V end lost 2 bases, the J end lost 0 bases, and 10 bases lay between the germline ends. There are 14 residues in the CDR3. This CDR3 reads CAWSLPRANYGYTF. CDR3 sequence (DNA): TGTGCCTGGAGTCTTCCCAGAGCTAACTATGGCTACACCTTC.

The rearrangement uses TRBV25-1 and TRBJ1-1; 7 bases map to TRBD1. Trimming cost V 4 bases and J 1 base; bases outside gene matches: 6. This CDR3 is built from 15 residues. Per germline, CDR1 MGHDK and CDR2 SYGVNS. The CDR3 reads CASSAQTGQNTEAFF. The CDR3 DNA is TGTGCCAGCAGTGCCCAGACAGGGCAGAACACTGAAGCTTTCTTT.

This clonotype appeared once. The rearrangement joins TRBV11-3 to TRBJ2-5; TRBD1 matches at 12 bases. Germline trimming cut 5 bases from V and 7 bases from J; bases unmatched to any gene: 2. CDR1 is SGHNT, CDR2 YENEEA, per germline. CDR3 length: 13 amino acids. DNA for the CDR3: TGTGCCAGCAGCGGGACAGGGGGCGTGACCCAGTACTTC. Translated, it gives CASSGTGGVTQYF. Based on the CDR3 plus reference TRBV11-3 and TRBJ2-5, the full variable domain is EAGVVQSPRYKIIEKKQPVAFWCNPISGHNTLYWYLQNLGQGPELLIRYENEEAVDDSQLPKDRFSAERLKGVDSTLKIQPAELGDSAVYLCASSGTGGVTQYFGPGTRLLVL.

This chain uses TRBV20-1 with TRBJ1-4, with a tentative D call TRBD1 (6 bases). The CDR3 runs 13 residues. Germline assignment: CDR1 DFQATT and CDR2 SNEGSKA (reference sequence). Between the trimmed V and J ends, which lost 6 bases and 11 bases, there was a span of 19 bases. CDR3 amino acids: CSAQNKDRTKLFF. Here the CDR3 DNA reads TGCAGTGCCCAAAACAAAGACAGGACGAAACTGTTTTTT.

As for this clonotype: At one boundary the junction diverges from the germline segment, which might be a read error. V gene TRBV7-8 combines with J gene TRBJ1-5, with D tentatively TRBD1 (5 bases). The CDR3 is 15 residues long. Germline-derived CDR1 and CDR2 are SGHVS and FQNEAQ. CDR3 region: CASSLAGNSNQPQRF. In nucleotides, the CDR3 is TGTGCCAGCAGCTTGGCAGGGAACTCCAATCAGCCCCAGCGTTTT.